Below, 13 T cell receptor beta chains from the same sample are listed, as sequenced in a study of cytomegalovirus exposure and HLA in healthy donors (dated by TCRdb to about 2017). The library was built by means of the immunoSEQ multiplex PCR assay. For the multiplex PCR, a mixture combining 60 forward primers for TCR Vbeta segments and 13 reverse primers for TCR Jbeta segments was used. Drawn from immuneACCESS, this table holds only the in-frame rearrangements with V and J called that TCRdb kept. Clones are partly lost; checked studies trace under half to an unresolved V gene and leave the rest unexplained. This sample lists more than 95,000 clones; about 15% were detected once. The ten largest clonotypes hold approximately 2.9% of the sample. Sequencing was performed on PBMCs. These TCRs come from a female donor in good health and CMV-seropositive.

This sequence joins TRBV27 and TRBJ1-2; D is unresolved. The CDR3 sequence is 13 residues long. The V gene's germline CDR1 is MNHEY and CDR2 SMNVEV (reference sequence). Trimming stripped 5 bases from V and 4 bases from J, with 11 bases between. The DNA for the CDR3 is TGTGCCAGCAGTCTTGGCTCAGGCTATGGCTACACCTTC. Protein product: CASSLGSGYGYTF.

This clone has only one observation. CDR3 bases: TGCGCCAGCAGCCCCTTCGGACAGGCAGCTCCAGGCTACACCTTC. It specifies CASSPFGQAAPGYTF. The chain employs TRBV5-1 and TRBJ1-2; TRBD1 agrees at 7 bases. CDR3 size: 15 residues. Germline-derived CDR1 and CDR2 are SGHRS and YFSETQ. The junction had 14 bases not matched to a gene; V was cut back by 4 bases and J by 8 bases.

As concerns this clone: Mismatch with germline at one junction end may stem from a read error. V and J are TRBV7-7 and TRBJ2-2, with a weak D call TRBD1 (5 bases). The CDR3 covers 15 residues. The V gene's germline CDR1 is SSHAT and CDR2 FNYEAQ (reference sequence). The CDR3 loop is CASSLAQGATGELFF. CDR3 nucleotide sequence: TGTGCTAGCAGCTTAGCCCAAGGGGCGACGGGGGAGCTGTTTTTT.

V gene TRBV27 combines with J gene TRBJ1-1, with TRBD1 matching over 9 bases. The V segment lost 6 bases and the J segment 3 bases; nucleotides outside the gene matches: 5. Germline CDR1 MNHEY, CDR2 SMNVEV (reference sequence). This CDR3 region has 14 residues. CDR3 region: CASRWGQGDTEAFF. In nucleotides, the CDR3 is TGTGCCAGCAGGTGGGGACAGGGAGACACTGAAGCTTTCTTT.

The chain is built from TRBV29-1 and TRBJ2-2; D is perhaps TRBD2 (5 bases). Germline lookup yields CDR1 SQVTM and CDR2 ANQGSEA. The CDR3 is 13 amino acids. V lost 7 bases and J 7 bases, leaving 16 bases between the germline ends. CDR3 loop: CSAKEDGGGELFF. CDR3 nucleotide sequence: TGCAGCGCTAAGGAGGACGGTGGCGGGGAGCTGTTTTTT.

V gene TRBV19 combines with J gene TRBJ2-7; tentative D call: TRBD2 (7 bases). The V end was cut by 7 bases, the J end by 6 bases, with 25 bases between. The CDR3 is 16 residues long. The germline gives CDR1 LNHDA, CDR2 SQIVND (reference sequence). This CDR3 is CASMGAGDYLRSEQYF. The CDR3 region has the DNA TGTGCCAGTATGGGGGCCGGGGACTACCTACGAAGCGAGCAGTACTTC.

This clone was observed a few times. This rearrangement joins TRBV5-6 to TRBJ2-1; D may be TRBD1 (5 bases). Germline values: CDR1 SGHDT, CDR2 YYEEEE. This CDR3 spans 15 amino acids. Trimming pared 3 bases from V and 1 base from J, leaving 11 bases between. The CDR3 sequence: CASSYTGKSYNEQFF. The CDR3 DNA reads as TGTGCCAGCAGCTATACAGGTAAATCCTACAATGAGCAGTTCTTC. Variable domain in full (rest from reference TRBV5-6 and TRBJ2-1): DAGVTQSPTHLIKTRGQQVTLRCSPKSGHDTVSWYQQALGQGPQFIFQYYEEEERQRGNFPDRFSGHQFPNYSSELNVNALLLGDSALYLCASSYTGKSYNEQFFGPGTRLTVL.

CDR3 amino acids: CASRANTEAFF. As DNA, the CDR3 is TGCGCCAGCAGAGCAAACACTGAAGCTTTCTTT. The chain carries TRBV4-1 and TRBJ1-1; D is unclear. Trimming cost V 6 bases and J 2 bases, with 4 bases left between them. Germline CDR1 reads MGHRA; CDR2 reads YSYEKL. This CDR3 is 11 amino acids long.

Only a few counts were recorded for this clone. The chain couples TRBV19 to TRBJ2-5; weak D call: TRBD2 (5 bases). The CDR3 sequence is 13 residues long. The V end was cut by 3 bases, the J end by 3 bases, with 8 bases between. Germline-derived CDR1 and CDR2 are LNHDA and SQIVND (reference sequence). DNA of the CDR3: TGTGCCAGTAGTATGACTATCGAAGAGACCCAGTACTTC. Amino acids: CASSMTIEETQYF.

A few counts support this clone. This sequence joins TRBV29-1 and TRBJ2-2, with D possibly being TRBD2 (6 bases). Germline assignment: CDR1 SQVTM and CDR2 ANQGSEA. CDR3 length: 15 residues. V gave up 4 bases and J gave up 1 base, with 13 bases separating them. The CDR3 region has the DNA TGCAGCGTTGTACTTGGCGGGGTGAACACCGGGGAGCTGTTTTTT. Its translation: CSVVLGGVNTGELFF.

The gene calls are TRBV11-2 and TRBJ1-2; unclear D gene. The length of the CDR3 is 15 residues. Between the trimmed V and J ends, which lost 8 bases and 1 base, there was a span of 17 bases. CDR1 and CDR2 from the germline V gene are SGHAT and FQNNGV. The CDR3 spells CASARGPDYNYGYTF. Here the CDR3 DNA reads TGTGCCAGCGCCCGGGGTCCCGATTATAACTATGGCTACACCTTC.

V is TRBV4-2 and J is TRBJ1-1; a possible D gene is TRBD1 (5 bases). V shed 3 bases and J shed 1 base, with 15 bases lying between them. Germline V CDR1 and CDR2: LGHNA, YNFKEQ. There are 16 residues in the CDR3. CDR3 DNA: TGTGCCAGCAGCCAGGAAACCAGACAGACGAACACTGAAGCTTTCTTT. Translating it yields CASSQETRQTNTEAFF.

This chain joins TRBV7-8 and TRBJ2-1; D is undetermined. The CDR3 is 14 amino acids. The germline V and J ends were trimmed by 6 bases and 0 bases, with 9 bases remaining between them. CDR1 and CDR2 (germline): SGHVS, FQNEAQ. CDR3 DNA sequence: TGTGCCAGCAGAAGATCGAGCTCCTACAATGAGCAGTTCTTC. Protein product: CASRRSSSYNEQFF.